The clone carrying this TCR beta chain was seen repeatedly, ten times or more. Its antigen remains unidentified. TCRdb redid the calling of the 5' RACE reads with MiXCR, one entry per CDR3 protein. The table has 690,000 or so distinct CDR3 sequences, 5.5% to 6.5% seen once. These data belong to a study of identical twins. Findings of the study overall: Beta clonotypes that were abundant in cord blood contained fewer insertions, a pattern absent from memory repertoires. Conclusions rested on cross-sectional statistics rather than following the same donors. Low generation-probability sequences were in excess among twin-shared out-of-frame alpha sequences.

The sequenced material came from naive T cells sorted from blood. The origin of this receptor is a man between 18 and 35 years old in good health.

The CDR3 sequence: CSAWDRPSQFF. Written as DNA, the CDR3 is TGCAGTGCTTGGGACAGACCTAGTCAGTTCTTC. This rearrangement joins TRBV20-1 to TRBJ2-1, with 7 bases that match TRBD1. The CDR3 length is 11 residues. Germline V gene data show CDR1 as DFQATT and CDR2 as SNEGSKA (reference sequence). The V and J ends lost 5 bases and 13 bases, in that order; junction bases with no gene match: 8.